Reported below is one TCR beta chain. Antigen specificity is unknown. UMI-labeled TRB cDNA libraries were prepared by 5' RACE. TCRdb reprocessed the 5' RACE reads, with one entry per CDR3 protein and no DNA. The table for this sample gives some 68,000 distinct CDR3 sequences. This sample is part of a study of CXCR3-negative and CXCR3-positive naive CD8 T cells. Study-wide points: CXCR3-positive naive cells carried more hydrophobic TRB CDR3s than CXCR3-negative ones.

The CDR3 is 14 residues long. Germline V lookup: CDR1 LNHDA, CDR2 SQIVND (reference sequence). Triplicate sorts, 250,000 to 350,000 cells apiece, were made for each CD8+ T cell subset. The sequence derives from a human donor in good health. Some clones in this sample may be carry-over from other donors' samples. The rearrangement uses TRBV19 and TRBJ2-1; there is no DNA to check the TCRdb D call of TRBD1. The source material was naive CXCR3+ CD8+ T cells from blood. Noted subset: CD45RO-CCR7+CD27+CD95- naive CD8+ T cells expressing CXCR3 (TNR3+). The CDR3 region is CASSIGTGDGEQFF.